This T cell receptor beta chain was found in a study of blood T cell repertoires in COVID-19. Study in general: T cells, B-cell-depleted T cells, or PBMCs provided the cDNA or gDNA that served as material.

Study processing details: Using reference gene primer amplification, nucleated cell counts were estimated. Using immunoSEQ multiplex PCR, the repertoire was profiled, and TCRdb retains in-frame clones only, with some absent. From that table come the V and J calls and clone size; the DNA was used to work out D and trimming. The repertoire consists of about 100,000 clones, with approximately 84% occurring once and the leading ten covering around 2.2%. Germline CDR1 reads LGHDT; CDR2 reads YNNKEL (reference sequence). Trimming at V came to 1 base and at J to 5 bases, leaving 9 bases not matched to a gene. The CDR3 totals 16 residues.

The sequence derives from a human donor in a cohort sampled during active COVID-19. Sequenced input: peripheral blood. The rearrangement uses TRBV3-1 (or the pseudogene TRBV3-2) and TRBJ1-1; 8 bases align to TRBD1. The CDR3 DNA reads as TGTGCCAGCAGCCAAGCTCTAGGACAGGGAGAAACTGAAGCTTTCTTT. Translation: CASSQALGQGETEAFF.